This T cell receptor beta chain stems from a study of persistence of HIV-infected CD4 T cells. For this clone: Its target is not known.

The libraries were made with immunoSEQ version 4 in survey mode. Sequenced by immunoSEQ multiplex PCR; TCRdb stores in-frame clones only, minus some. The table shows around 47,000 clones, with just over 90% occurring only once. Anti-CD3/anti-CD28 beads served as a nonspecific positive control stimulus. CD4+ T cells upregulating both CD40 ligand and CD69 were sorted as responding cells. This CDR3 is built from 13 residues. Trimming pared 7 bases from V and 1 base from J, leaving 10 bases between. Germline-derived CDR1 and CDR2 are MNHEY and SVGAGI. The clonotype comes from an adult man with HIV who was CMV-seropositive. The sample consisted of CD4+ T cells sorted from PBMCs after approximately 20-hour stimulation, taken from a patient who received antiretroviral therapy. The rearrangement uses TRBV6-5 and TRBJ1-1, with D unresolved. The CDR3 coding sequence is TGTGCCAGCAACCGAGCGGGGAACACTGAAGCTTTCTTT. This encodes CASNRAGNTEAFF.